This TCR beta chain was found in a study of patients and donors after allogeneic stem cell transplantation. The CDR3 extends over 14 amino acids. The germline V and J ends were trimmed by 5 bases and 3 bases, with 11 bases remaining between them. Germline values: CDR1 SGHTA, CDR2 FQGNSA. This clonotype appeared a few times. Via MiXCR, TCRdb re-called the RT-PCR reads, giving one row per CDR3 protein. Here the sample spans about 960,000 distinct CDR3 sequences, over 15% being singletons. This sequence joins TRBV7-2 and TRBJ1-5, with D uncertain. This clonotype was obtained from a human donor who was either an allogeneic HSCT recipient or a stem cell or donor lymphocyte infusion donor (not recorded which). It is not recorded whose cells these are; they may come from a transplant donor. Material: blood, either unsorted or a sorted T cell fraction (not recorded which). The CDR3 DNA reads TGTGCCAGCAGCCCCAGGTTCTCCAATCAGCCCCAGCATTTT. Protein: CASSPRFSNQPQHF.